This TCR beta chain was sequenced in a study of control samples from healthy donors and cancer patients (dated by TCRdb to the early 2020s). Per the germline V gene (reference sequence), GTSNPN is the CDR1 and SVGIG is the CDR2. Reading from cysteine to phenylalanine, the CDR3 counts 11 amino acids. Here the CDR3 DNA is all that survives: 33 bases in frame from base 1. V and J are truncated by 8 bases and 8 bases respectively, leaving an intervening sequence of 13 bases. This clone appeared once. It lacks a known antigen. No qualities accompany the bases; no much larger clone lies one base away. Preparation of the library involved the immunoSEQ multiplex PCR assay. TCRdb holds this immuneACCESS table with in-frame rearrangements only. Some clones are missing; in checked studies, unresolved V genes explain under half, and the rest has no known cause. In all, the sample holds tens of thousands of clones, and 87% of those were seen once. In total, the top ten clones hold under 3% of the sample.

The source material was PBMCs. The TCR sequence derives from a woman aged 45-65 years with head and neck cancer. Recombination linked TRBV30 to TRBJ2-4; the D gene cannot be resolved reliably. The CDR3 loop reads CALRHHDIQYF. The DNA sequence follows: TGTGCCCTTAGACATCACGACATTCAGTACTTC.